Described below is a single T cell receptor beta chain sequence and its context. Which antigen it targets is not known. The input lacks base qualities; no much larger clone sits a single base away. The CDR3 starts with the cysteine, ends with the phenylalanine, and has 16 residues. The kept DNA is CDR3 alone, 48 bases in frame from the first base. The V and J ends are trimmed by 7 bases and 0 bases, leaving 13 bases between them. Per the germline V gene (reference sequence), WNHNN is the CDR1 and SYGVQD is the CDR2. Library preparation employed the immunoSEQ multiplex PCR assay. For the multiplex PCR, a mixture combining 60 forward primers for TCR Vbeta segments and 13 reverse primers for TCR Jbeta segments was used. A multiplex PCR assay on genomic DNA amplified the CDR3 region of rearranged TCR beta genes. The amplified TCR beta libraries were sequenced on the Illumina HiSeq System as 87-base-pair reads. The authors processed their data as follows. In a later analysis, 70 million to 95 million unique TCR beta chains were counted across the roughly 670 repertoires, and roughly 10 million of these chains were shared by at least two donors. To remove PCR and sequencing errors, raw reads were error-corrected and collapsed into unique sequences using a nearest-neighbor algorithm that merged closely related sequences. Alignment of CDR3 sequences to IMGT reference sequences was used to assign V, D and J gene segments. For a sequence to be retained, a match of at least six nucleotides to both a V gene segment and a J gene segment was required. A rearrangement was called productive if the CDR3 had no stop codons and remained in frame with V and J, and every other rearrangement was called non-productive. CDR3 was defined according to IMGT convention as the region running from the second conserved V-encoded cysteine to the conserved J-encoded phenylalanine. The earlier analysis of 587 of the donors excluded sequences that lacked an unambiguous match to a single V gene segment. In an earlier analysis of a few hundred of the donors, a V segment was called functional when productive rearrangements were above 56.7%, and segregating when the standard deviation between donors exceeded 5%. A statistical classification framework was built to diagnose cytomegalovirus status from the catalog of TCR beta chain sequences. V and J gene assignment, in a later analysis, came from comparing TCR nucleotide sequences with IMGT/GENE-DB human TR gene sequences. In a later analysis, CDR3 sequences and most-parsimonious VDJ recombination scenarios were assigned using the TCRdist pipeline. In a later analysis, each TCR beta chain was defined by its CDR3 amino acid sequence together with its V-gene family, and reads without a unique V-gene family were excluded. As a way to deal with suspected cross-contamination and a sequencing artifact, a later analysis dropped 450 to 700 nucleotide sequences that were highly shared and had low generation probability. In a later analysis, a clonal expansion index was calculated for each public chain from normalized within-repertoire ranks of inferred template counts. In a later analysis, generation probabilities were computed with a VDJ recombination model fitted to out-of-frame rearrangements, and the resulting probabilities were checked against IGoR. In a later analysis, TCR-TCR, TCR-HLA and TCR-CMV co-occurrence was scored with hypergeometric tests, and a repertoire-size bias correction was applied to TCR pairs. In a later analysis, false discovery rates were estimated by permuting HLA or CMV assignments 20 times. In a later analysis, co-occurring TCRs were grouped with DBSCAN, and TCRdist sequence similarity was added when clustering was performed within HLA-allele-positive subsets. Co-occurrence clustering excluded repertoires with fewer than 30,000 or more than 120,000 public chains, plus five with anomalous nucleotide sharing. Here the immuneACCESS table is served through TCRdb, limited to in-frame sequences with V and J called. Missing clones are a known gap in these copies; in checked studies unresolved V genes cover under half, and the rest lacks a known reason. D and trimming were read from the DNA, whereas the V and J calls and clone size are those reported in that table. For this sample there are approximately 100,000 clones; around 70% appear just once. Of the sample, around 9.9% is held by the ten largest clones.

In total, approximately 610 healthy bone marrow donors made up the cohort. At the time of sampling, every cohort member was nominally healthy, though immune exposures that went unrecorded were likely present. The donor was CMV seropositive and was included in the group of 250 to 350 seropositive cohort members. A peripheral blood sample was provided by each donor, and peripheral blood mononuclear cells were used for TCR beta sequencing. Genomic DNA extraction from the blood cell samples was performed with the Qiagen DNeasy Blood Extraction Kit. This record belongs to a study of cytomegalovirus exposure and HLA in healthy donors (dated by TCRdb to 2017 to 2019). With respect to the entire study: In an earlier analysis of 450 to 750 of the donors, 250 to 350 Gb of sequence data and 95 million to 130 million unique TCR beta sequences from about 190 million T cells were reported. About 330 gigabases of sequencing data and around 85 million unique TCR sequences made up an early release that covered fewer than 650 HLA-typed donors. Among the roughly 390 genotyped donors, approximately 76% belonged to the genetic ancestry cluster associated with self-reported Caucasian donors. The aim of the study was to test whether cataloging public T cell receptors could identify signatures of past pathogen exposure. Using immunosequencing, the study profiled T cell repertoires from 666 subjects and related those repertoires to cytomegalovirus serostatus. In addition to the first cohort of several hundred subjects, a separate validation cohort of approximately 130 different subjects was used. The study combined high-throughput TCR immunosequencing, statistical association of individual TCRs with disease status, and machine learning to predict cytomegalovirus infection status. To study patterns of TCR occurrence, a later analysis re-analyzed previously published TCR beta repertoires from 666 donors and added high-resolution HLA genotyping. The later analysis used no new phenotypic data to find candidate immune exposures, relying instead on TCR beta sequences and their occurrence across donors. An earlier analysis of 587 of the donors used high-throughput TCR beta sequencing to judge whether each TCR beta V gene segment behaved as functional or pseudogenic. Donor age, sex, ethnicity and CMV serostatus were compiled together with the repertoire data. A later genetic analysis took genome-wide SNP genotypes for about 65% of the 666 donors and used that subset as a discovery cohort. All discovery cohort repertoires had been generated using a single sequencing platform. HLA typing included class I and class II loci at four-digit resolution. Typing coverage varied by locus: roughly 629-640 donors for A, B, C, DRB1 and DQB1; roughly 510 for DQA1; around 570 for DPA1; under 490 for DPB1. Several DR-DQ haplotypes were handled as single units for association and clustering, since linkage in the cohort was strong. On average, over 200,000 unique TCR beta nucleotide sequences were sequenced per donor among some 430 genotyped donors of the cohort, with 15% to 20% of those sequences being non-productive. Results and caveats for the whole study, not just this receptor: Several of the top co-occurrence clusters appeared to be linked to parvovirus B19, influenza, CMV and Epstein-Barr virus, according to a later analysis. For the cohort, immune exposure information was limited to CMV serostatus. Correlated functional status among segregating V segments might reflect linkage disequilibrium, but an unknown experimental factor could not be ruled out. Most TCR sequences were seen in very few donors, while some public TCRs were found in many individuals. In a later genetic analysis, fewer N-insertions in productive TCRs were reported among donors in an Asian-associated ancestry cluster than the 666-donor mean. Most CMV-associated TCR beta chains appeared to be HLA-restricted in a later analysis, and the HLA associations seemed to be driven largely by CMV exposure. Sequencing depth was assumed to be roughly uniform across donors in the presence/absence analyses, though that assumption may not hold. Specific HLA alleles were associated with 15,000 to 20,000 TCR beta sequences at a false discovery rate of 0.05 in a later analysis. Some IMGT-functional V segments, including TRBV6-2 and TRBV6-3, could not be distinguished by the 87-base-pair reads and were therefore excluded. Because counts were too low, roughly 17 rarely observed V segments, including chromosome 9 orphons, were left out of the earlier analysis of approximately 500 of the donors. In a later analysis, TCR association rates were found to vary across HLA loci, with the most associated TCRs seen for DRB1 alleles and the fewest for HLA-C alleles. A total of fewer than 200 TCR beta chains were listed by the study as associated with cytomegalovirus. In a later analysis, HLA-associated TCR beta chains showed more clonal expansion and lower generation probabilities than non-associated chains that were equally common. In an earlier analysis of around 500 of the donors, most TCR beta V segments appeared in productive rearrangements about 90% or about 30% of the time, broadly matching IMGT annotations. This cohort had only TCR beta chains sequenced, and the lack of alpha or paired-chain data limited which features could be detected. A further reported finding was that TCR beta sequences accurately predicted the HLA-A and HLA-B alleles for most subjects in the first cohort. A few of the identified cytomegalovirus-associated TCR beta chains were confirmed in vitro to be specific for cytomegalovirus antigens. Strong co-occurrence of HLA alleles, especially DR and DQ, made assigning TCR associations to individual alleles difficult. The sequencing pipeline was judged likely to have produced a cluster of highly shared sequence variants as a technical artifact. In both the original and validation cohorts, the classifier was reported to diagnose cytomegalovirus status with high specificity and sensitivity. According to the authors, the approach could potentially be generalized to other disease states and immunological phenotypes. In a later genetic analysis, a missense DCLRE1C variant was associated with V-gene and J-gene trimming of TCR beta chains, and the association was replicated in an independent cohort. Because HLA typing was unavailable for some donors at each locus, only the typed subset was used in association tests.

Specimen: PBMCs. The chain employs TRBV10-1 and TRBJ2-6; the best D guess is TRBD2, with 5 bases matching. The receptor was derived from a man between 40 and 49 years old in good health and CMV-seropositive. The DNA reads TGCGCCAGCACGAGCGGATCCAGCTCTGGGGCCAACGTCCTGACTTTC. Its amino acids are CASTSGSSSGANVLTF.